These 26 T cell receptor beta chains originate from one sample sequenced in a study of tumor and adjacent non-tumor tissue in lung cancer. Three rounds of nested PCR, following a modified ARM-PCR protocol, produced the TCRbeta library. One entry per CDR3 protein, called by TCRdb with MiXCR from the multiplex PCR reads. The sample lists about 68,000 distinct CDR3 sequences, about 61% occurring once. The template was RNA from unsorted bulk tissue. The sequencing input was lung tumor tissue. The receptor set was obtained from a man in his fifties with non-small cell lung cancer.

As DNA, the CDR3 is TGTGCCAGCAGTCCACGGACACACGGACGAGAGACCCAGTACTTC. Residues: CASSPRTHGRETQYF. The chain recombines TRBV28 with TRBJ2-5; D might be TRBD1 (5 bases). CDR1 MDHEN and CDR2 SYDVKM come from the germline V gene. V lost 5 bases to trimming and J lost 4 bases, with 17 bases between them. The CDR3 has 15 amino acids.

Regarding this clonotype: Its ends do not fully match the called genes, so a read error is possible. This rearrangement joins TRBV11-2 to TRBJ2-5; possibly TRBD1 for D (6 bases). Germline V lookup: CDR1 SGHAT, CDR2 FQNNGV. The length of the CDR3 is 15 residues. The CDR3 spells CTSSPTWGLAETQHF. CDR3 bases: TGTACCAGCAGCCCCACCTGGGGGCTTGCAGAGACCCAGCACTTC.

With respect to this clonotype: A junction boundary mismatches the germline segment, possibly from a read error. The chain employs TRBV11-2 and TRBJ1-3, with 9 bases lining up with TRBD1. This CDR3 region has 12 residues. In germline, CDR1 is SGHAT, CDR2 FQNNGV. CDR3 in amino acids: CANSSSRGQGVF. CDR3 DNA: TGTGCTAACAGCTCTTCGAGGGGACAGGGCGTTTTT.

This clonotype came up a few times. This chain links TRBV4-2 with TRBJ2-7, with a weak D call TRBD2 (5 bases). The V end was cut by 6 bases, the J end by 5 bases, with 17 bases between. The CDR3 runs 14 residues. Germline V gene data show CDR1 as LGHNA and CDR2 as YNFKEQ. CDR3 coding DNA: TGTGCCAGCAGTCAACCTGACGGGGTTGACGAGCAGTACTTC. It specifies CASSQPDGVDEQYF.

The chain employs TRBV11-2 and TRBJ2-4, with TRBD2 matching 7 bases. Germline trimming cut 3 bases from V and 11 bases from J; bases unmatched to any gene: 10. The CDR3 contains 14 residues. Per the germline V gene, CDR1 is SGHAT and CDR2 is FQNNGV. The CDR3, as DNA: TGTGCCAGCAGCTTTTCGGGACTAACTGAATTTCAGTACTTC. The encoded protein is CASSFSGLTEFQYF.

This clonotype occurred once. A junction boundary mismatches the germline segment, possibly from a read error. The J gene is TRBJ2-5, the V gene TRBV4-1; the match to TRBD2 covers 12 bases. The CDR3 spans 15 residues. Germline V gene lookup returns CDR1 MGHRA and CDR2 YSYEKL. The CDR3 region has the DNA TGCGCCATCAGCAGGACTAGCGGGGAAGGAGAGACCCATCACTTC. It translates to CAISRTSGEGETHHF.

This clonotype has a handful of counts. J is TRBJ2-1 and V is TRBV11-2, with 7 bases lining up with TRBD2. This CDR3 has 14 residues. Per germline, CDR1 SGHAT and CDR2 FQNNGV. Written as DNA, the CDR3 is TGTGTCACCACGCGGGAGAACTCCTACAATGAGCAGTTCTTC. Amino acid sequence: CVTTRENSYNEQFF.

This chain uses TRBV11-3 with TRBJ2-1; D gene unclear. V was pared by 2 bases and J by 10 bases, with 12 bases between. Per germline, CDR1 SGHNT and CDR2 YENEEA. The CDR3 consists of 13 residues. The CDR3 here is CASSLRSENEQFF. The CDR3 nucleotides read TGTGCCAGCAGCTTACGAAGCGAGAACGAGCAGTTCTTC. The full variable domain, completed using reference TRBV11-3 and TRBJ2-1, is EAGVVQSPRYKIIEKKQPVAFWCNPISGHNTLYWYLQNLGQGPELLIRYENEEAVDDSQLPKDRFSAERLKGVDSTLKIQPAELGDSAVYLCASSLRSENEQFFGPGTRLTVL.

Comment on this clonotype: A much larger clone differs from this one at a single base, so this may be a read error. The J gene is TRBJ1-3, the V gene TRBV6-1; D call uncertain. Germline V lookup: CDR1 MNHNS, CDR2 SASEGT. The CDR3 contains 15 residues. The CDR3 DNA sequence: TGTTCCAGCAGTGAAATGGCAGGCTCTGGAAACACCATATATTTT. Translated: CSSSEMAGSGNTIYF.

This clonotype appeared a few times. The chain couples TRBV7-9 to TRBJ2-1; maybe TRBD2 (5 bases). CDR3 size: 18 residues. Germline assignment: CDR1 SEHNR and CDR2 FQNEAQ (reference sequence). Between the trimmed V and J ends, which lost 8 bases and 0 bases, there was a span of 23 bases. CDR3 sequence: CASGRRQEPGNSYNEQFF. In nucleotides, the CDR3 is TGTGCCAGCGGTAGGAGGCAGGAGCCGGGCAACTCCTACAATGAGCAGTTCTTC.

This clonotype is labeled as medium-sized. The CDR3 DNA reads TGTGCCAGCAGCCGAAGCCCTGGGTCGGGACTGGGTATGGATACGCAGTATTTT. It yields the protein CASSRSPGSGLGMDTQYF. This chain connects TRBV6-5 to TRBJ2-3; D may be TRBD2 (6 bases). The CDR3 sequence is 18 residues long. The V gene's germline CDR1 is MNHEY and CDR2 SVGAGI. Deletions cut 6 bases from V and 6 bases from J, with 28 bases between.

Only a few counts were recorded for this clonotype. A read error may explain this, as a much larger clone is one base away. Because the CDR3 is missing its conserved closing phenylalanine or tryptophan, this is likely a read error. V usage is TRBV29-1 and J usage is TRBJ2-1, with TRBD2 as a possible D gene (7 bases). Germline-derived CDR1 and CDR2 are SQVTM and ANQGSEA. There are 15 residues in the CDR3. The V and J ends lost 4 bases and 10 bases respectively, with 23 bases between them. CDR3 sequence: CSVVLPRGGAWEQFI. CDR3 DNA: TGCAGCGTTGTTCTCCCCCGTGGGGGGGCATGGGAGCAGTTCATC.

Of note for this clonotype: Likely a read error: the CDR3 ends without its conserved phenylalanine or tryptophan. The chain links TRBV5-6 to TRBJ2-7; TRBD1 might be the D (5 bases). This CDR3 is 15 amino acids long. CDR1 is SGHDT and CDR2 is YYEEEE in the germline V gene. This CDR3 reads CASSLDRMHSYDQYL. CDR3 bases: TGTGCCAGCAGCTTGGACAGGATGCACTCCTACGATCAGTACTTA.

The J gene is TRBJ1-5, the V gene TRBV15, with D possibly matching TRBD1 (6 bases). V lost 0 bases, J lost 5 bases, and 11 bases lay in between. Germline CDR1 LNHNV, CDR2 YYDKDF (reference sequence). The CDR3 runs 15 residues. DNA for the CDR3: TGTGCCACCAGCAGAGAGGGGGGGCCCCATCAGCCCCAGCATTTT. It encodes CATSREGGPHQPQHF.

This clonotype was detected ten times or more. A much larger clonotype is one base distant, so this may be a read error. The rearrangement uses TRBV11-2 and TRBJ2-3, with TRBD2 matching over 8 bases. Germline-derived CDR1 and CDR2 are SGHAT and FQNNGV. CDR3 length: 16 amino acids. CDR3 in amino acids: CASSSHYRTSIDTQYF. DNA of the CDR3: TGTGCCAGCAGCTCACATTACAGGACTAGCATAGATACGCAGTATTTT.

Details on this clonotype: A much larger clone lies a single base off, so this may be a read error. This chain uses TRBV5-4 with TRBJ1-1; D is unclear. The CDR3 spans 13 residues. Germline V gene sequence: CDR1 SGHNT, CDR2 YYREEE (reference sequence). The chain's CDR3 is CASSLDGNSEVFF. The CDR3 DNA follows: TGTGCCAGCAGCCTAGACGGGAACTCTGAAGTTTTCTTT.

This clonotype was recorded at least ten times. The V gene is TRBV25-1, the J gene TRBJ2-3; a possible D gene is TRBD1 (5 bases). The V gene's germline CDR1 is MGHDK and CDR2 SYGVNS. Trimming took off 0 bases at V and 5 bases at J, with 9 bases between the two ends. This CDR3 has 14 residues. This CDR3 is CASSEYDSRDTQYF. CDR3 bases: TGTGCCAGCAGTGAATATGACAGTAGAGATACGCAGTATTTT.

With regard to this clonotype: A much larger clone differs by one base, so this may be a read error. This chain joins TRBV6-1 and TRBJ1-5; no clear D. The ends were cut back, 6 bases at V and 4 bases at J, with 16 bases in the middle. Germline V CDR1 and CDR2: MNHNS, SASEGT. The CDR3 covers 15 residues. The CDR3 DNA is TGTGCCAGCAGGGGGTGGGCCGCGGGGAATCAGCCCCAGCATTTT. Encoded protein: CASRGWAAGNQPQHF.

On this clonotype: With a much larger clone just one base away, this may be a read error. The V and J genes are TRBV20-1 and TRBJ2-1, with D uncertain. The CDR3 has 13 residues. Per the germline V gene, CDR1 is DFQATT and CDR2 is SNEGSKA (reference sequence). CDR3 sequence: CSARFSPNNEQLF. As DNA, the CDR3 is TGCAGTGCTAGGTTTAGCCCGAACAATGAGCAGTTATTC.

A remark on this clonotype: Germline is not matched at one junction end, which may reflect a read error. The chain has TRBV12-3 or TRBV12-4 and TRBJ2-2, with 11 bases matching TRBD2. The CDR3 runs to 16 residues. For the CDR3, the DNA is TGTGCCAGCAGTTCTCCGGGACTAGCGGCCACCTGGGAGCTGCTTTTT. This sequence encodes CASSSPGLAATWELLF.

The chain links TRBV6-1 to TRBJ2-5, with D tentatively TRBD1 or TRBD2 (5 bases each). V was trimmed by 7 bases and J by 7 bases, leaving 22 bases between them. This CDR3 region has 15 residues. The V gene's germline CDR1 is MNHNS and CDR2 SASEGT. This chain's CDR3 is CASIPPGRLLGTQYF. CDR3 DNA: TGTGCCAGCATCCCCCCGGGACGGCTCTTGGGGACCCAGTACTTC.

This clonotype has only one observation. The conserved final phenylalanine or tryptophan is absent from the CDR3, which likely points to a read error. The rearrangement joins TRBV11-2 to TRBJ1-5; D remains ambiguous. Per the germline V gene, CDR1 is SGHAT and CDR2 is FQNNGV. This CDR3 contains 14 residues. Trimming shortened V by 5 bases and J by 3 bases, and 11 bases separated the two germline ends. The DNA for the CDR3 is TGTGCCAGCAGCCAAAGGATGGTCAATCAGCCCCAGCATTAT. Translation: CASSQRMVNQPQHY.

V gene TRBV6-2 or TRBV6-3 combines with J gene TRBJ2-1; D gene unclear. Germline CDR1 is MNHEY and CDR2 is SVGEGT. Trimming left V 10 bases short and J 0 bases short, with 7 bases between. The CDR3 contains 12 residues. The DNA for the CDR3 is TGTGCCAACTGCGGCTCCTACAATGAGCAGTTCTTC. As protein: CANCGSYNEQFF.

This clonotype was seen many times. This rearrangement joins TRBV12-3 or TRBV12-4 to TRBJ2-1, with 7 bases fitting TRBD2. The CDR3 has 16 amino acids. The V segment lost 6 bases and the J segment 0 bases; nucleotides outside the gene matches: 8. The CDR3 protein is CASRDTGTNSYNEQFF. The DNA for the CDR3 is TGTGCCAGCAGAGACACCGGGACTAACTCCTACAATGAGCAGTTCTTC.

With respect to this clonotype: This likely comes from a read error, as the CDR3 has no conserved phenylalanine or tryptophan at its end. This sequence joins TRBV12-3 or TRBV12-4 and TRBJ1-2; perhaps TRBD1 as D (5 bases). This CDR3 has 11 amino acids. V was shortened by 6 bases and J by 7 bases, with 9 bases between the two germline ends. The CDR3 protein is CASSHGGGYTL. CDR3 nucleotides: TGTGCCAGCAGCCACGGGGGTGGCTACACCTTG.

This clonotype appeared a single time. This CDR3 fails to terminate in the conserved phenylalanine or tryptophan, so it likely reflects a read error. The DNA is left out, because the CDR3 cannot be placed on it with certainty; the CDR3 is given as TCRdb lists it. The gene calls are TRBV5-1 and TRBJ2-6; TRBD2, the table's D call, lacks a check against the DNA. The CDR3 is 17 residues long, counting both termini. Germline V lookup: CDR1 SGHRS, CDR2 YFSETQ. CDR3 in amino acids: CASNLVRETSGANVPTS.